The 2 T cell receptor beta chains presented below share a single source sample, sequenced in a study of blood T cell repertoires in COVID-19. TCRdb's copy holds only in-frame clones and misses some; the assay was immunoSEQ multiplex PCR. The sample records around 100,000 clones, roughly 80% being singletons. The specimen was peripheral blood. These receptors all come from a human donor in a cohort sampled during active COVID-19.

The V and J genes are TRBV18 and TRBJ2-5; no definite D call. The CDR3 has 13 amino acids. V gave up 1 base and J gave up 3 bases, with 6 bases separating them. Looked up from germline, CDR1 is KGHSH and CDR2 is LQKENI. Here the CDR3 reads CASSPRLKETQYF. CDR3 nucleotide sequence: TGTGCCAGCTCACCACGTCTAAAAGAGACCCAGTACTTC.

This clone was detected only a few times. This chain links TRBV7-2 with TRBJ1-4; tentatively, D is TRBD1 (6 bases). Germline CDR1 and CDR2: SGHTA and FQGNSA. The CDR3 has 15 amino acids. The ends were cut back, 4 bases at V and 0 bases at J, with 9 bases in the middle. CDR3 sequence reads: CASSYAGATNEKLFF. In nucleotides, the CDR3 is TGTGCCAGCAGCTACGCAGGGGCAACTAATGAAAAACTGTTTTTT.